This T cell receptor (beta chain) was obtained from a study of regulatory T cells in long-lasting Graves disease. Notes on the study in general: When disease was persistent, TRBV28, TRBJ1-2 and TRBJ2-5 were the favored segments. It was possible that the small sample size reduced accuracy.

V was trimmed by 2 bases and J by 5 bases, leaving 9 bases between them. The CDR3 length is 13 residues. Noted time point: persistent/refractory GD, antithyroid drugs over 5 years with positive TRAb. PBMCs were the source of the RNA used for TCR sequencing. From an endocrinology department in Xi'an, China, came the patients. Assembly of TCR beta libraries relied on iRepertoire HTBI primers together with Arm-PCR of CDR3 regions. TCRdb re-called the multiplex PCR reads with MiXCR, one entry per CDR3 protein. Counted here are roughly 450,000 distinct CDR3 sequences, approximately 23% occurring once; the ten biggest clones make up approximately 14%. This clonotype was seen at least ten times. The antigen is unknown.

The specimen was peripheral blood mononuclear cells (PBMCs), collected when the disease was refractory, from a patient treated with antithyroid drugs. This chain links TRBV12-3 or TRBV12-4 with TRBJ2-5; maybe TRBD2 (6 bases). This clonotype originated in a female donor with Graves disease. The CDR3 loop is CASSLFRGETQYF. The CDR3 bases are TGTGCCAGCAGTTTATTCCGGGGGGAGACCCAGTACTTC.